These 13 T cell receptor beta chains share one sample of origin, sequenced in a study. TCRdb called the RT-PCR reads again in MiXCR, with one record for every CDR3 protein. The sample has more than 600,000 distinct CDR3 sequences, more than 13% seen once. The sample comprised memory CD4+ T cells from blood. These receptors all stem from a female donor in good health, serving as a healthy control.

This clonotype was counted many times. The CDR3 reads CSVVPGDTEAFF. The CDR3 nucleotides read TGCAGCGTTGTCCCGGGGGACACTGAAGCTTTCTTT. This sequence joins TRBV29-1 and TRBJ1-1, with D maybe TRBD1 (5 bases). Trimming removed 4 bases from V and 3 bases from J, with 9 bases in between. CDR3 size: 12 residues. CDR1 and CDR2 (germline): SQVTM, ANQGSEA. Filled out from reference TRBV29-1 and TRBJ1-1, the complete variable domain reads SAVISQKPSRDICQRGTSLTIQCQVDSQVTMMFWYRQQPGQSLTLIATANQGSEATYESGFVIDKFPISRPNLTFSTLTVSNMSPEDSSIYLCSVVPGDTEAFFGQGTRLTVV.

In this sample, this clonotype turned up a few times. The rearrangement joins TRBV20-1 to TRBJ2-7; TRBD2 matches at 9 bases. The CDR3 is made up of 14 amino acids. In germline, CDR1 is DFQATT, CDR2 SNEGSKA (reference sequence). CDR3 in amino acids: CSPKGIGGGRVQYF. CDR3 DNA: TGCTCTCCTAAGGGGATAGGGGGCGGGAGGGTGCAGTACTTC.

The rearrangement links TRBV20-1 to TRBJ2-7; no reliable D call. The CDR3 runs 15 residues. Germline CDR1 reads DFQATT; CDR2 reads SNEGSKA (reference sequence). The V and J ends lost 0 bases and 1 base respectively, with 13 bases between them. CDR3 in amino acids: CSARDRGEPSYEQYF. The CDR3 nucleotides read TGCAGTGCTAGAGATCGTGGCGAGCCGTCCTACGAGCAGTACTTC.

This clonotype occurred many times. The V gene is TRBV6-5, the J gene TRBJ2-1, with TRBD2 as a possible D gene (5 bases). Germline V CDR1 and CDR2: MNHEY, SVGAGI. This CDR3 is 14 amino acids long. The V end lost 0 bases, the J end lost 7 bases, and 10 bases lay between the germline ends. CDR3 in amino acids: CASSYSRTGNEQFF. CDR3 DNA: TGTGCCAGCAGTTACTCCCGGACTGGTAATGAGCAGTTCTTC.

This clonotype was detected ten times or more. The junction differs from germline at one of its ends, possibly a read error. The V and J genes are TRBV7-7 and TRBJ2-7; 11 positions match TRBD2. The germline V gene has CDR1 SSHAT and CDR2 FNYEAQ (reference sequence). CDR3 length: 19 residues. The CDR3 nucleotides are TGTGCTAGCAGCTTAGTCCTAGCGGGAGGCCGTCAAGGGACCTACGAGCAGTACTTC. Amino acids: CASSLVLAGGRQGTYEQYF.

The rearrangement joins TRBV5-6 to TRBJ2-7; 7 nucleotides agree with TRBD1. CDR3 size: 13 residues. Germline CDR1 is SGHDT and CDR2 is YYEEEE. With 3 bases clipped from V and 6 bases from J, the junction kept 6 bases outside the gene matches. CDR3 amino acids: CASSWDRGTEQYF. CDR3 coding DNA: TGTGCCAGCAGCTGGGACAGAGGAACCGAGCAGTACTTC. The full variable domain, with the rest looked up from reference TRBV5-6 and TRBJ2-7, is DAGVTQSPTHLIKTRGQQVTLRCSPKSGHDTVSWYQQALGQGPQFIFQYYEEEERQRGNFPDRFSGHQFPNYSSELNVNALLLGDSALYLCASSWDRGTEQYFGPGTRLTVT.

Ten or more counts support this clonotype. The J gene is TRBJ2-7, the V gene TRBV5-1; D gene ambiguous. V dropped 1 base and J dropped 5 bases, with 10 bases sitting between them. CDR3 size: 13 residues. CDR1 is SGHRS, CDR2 YFSETQ, per germline. CDR3 in amino acids: CASSLWQYNEQYF. The CDR3 DNA follows: TGCGCCAGCAGCTTGTGGCAGTACAACGAGCAGTACTTC.

This clonotype was recorded many times. The V gene is TRBV29-1, the J gene TRBJ2-1; 12 nucleotides match TRBD2. V lost 1 base and J lost 8; bases outside the gene matches: 18. This CDR3 is built from 19 residues. Germline V gene data show CDR1 as SQVTM and CDR2 as ANQGSEA. The CDR3 DNA sequence: TGCAGCGTTGAAGGGGTCTTCGAGACTAGCGGGAGAGTCAACGATGAGCAGTTCTTC. It translates to CSVEGVFETSGRVNDEQFF.

Ten or more counts support this clonotype. The chain is built from TRBV15 and TRBJ1-5, with D hard to call. Germline V lookup: CDR1 LNHNV, CDR2 YYDKDF (reference sequence). CDR3 size: 13 residues. The ends were cut back, 3 bases at V and 7 bases at J, with 10 bases in the middle. The CDR3 loop is CATSRVANQPQHF. CDR3 bases: TGTGCCACCAGCAGGGTAGCCAACCAGCCCCAGCATTTT.

Only a few counts were recorded for this clonotype. The chain uses TRBV7-9 and TRBJ2-7; D is uncertain. Germline V gene data show CDR1 as SEHNR and CDR2 as FQNEAQ (reference sequence). The CDR3 has 15 amino acids. The V end was cut by 1 base, the J end by 5 bases, with 15 bases between. This CDR3 is CASSLEGRVGNEQYF. In DNA, the CDR3 is TGTGCCAGCAGCTTAGAGGGAAGGGTTGGCAACGAGCAGTACTTC.

V and J are TRBV4-1 and TRBJ2-1, with D possibly being TRBD1 (5 bases). CDR1 is MGHRA, CDR2 YSYEKL, per germline. The CDR3 runs to 16 residues. The V end was cut by 1 base, the J end by 6 bases, with 16 bases between. The CDR3, as DNA: TGCGCCAGCAGCCAAGTTTTTGGGCAAAGGGGCAATGAGCAGTTCTTC. Its protein is CASSQVFGQRGNEQFF.

The sample holds a few counts of this clonotype. The CDR3: CASSRLTGINQPQHF. The CDR3 bases are TGTGCCAGCTCACGATTGACAGGTATCAATCAGCCCCAGCATTTT. This chain joins TRBV18 and TRBJ1-5, with D perhaps TRBD1 (6 bases). Germline V gene data show CDR1 as KGHSH and CDR2 as LQKENI. This CDR3 region has 15 residues. Trimming took 4 bases from V and 3 from J, leaving 13 bases between them.

This clonotype was counted many times. The chain employs TRBV20-1 and TRBJ2-7; TRBD1 aligns across 7 bases. CDR3 length: 16 amino acids. V lost 4 bases and J lost 6; bases outside the gene matches: 18. CDR1 DFQATT and CDR2 SNEGSKA come from the germline V gene (reference sequence). Here the CDR3 reads CSATIPQTGSFSEQYF. CDR3 bases: TGCAGTGCTACCATCCCCCAGACAGGGAGTTTTAGCGAGCAGTACTTC.